These 18 T cell receptor beta chains originate from one sample sequenced in a study of OX40 agonist ivuxolimab in advanced cancers. Assay used: immunoSEQ multiplex PCR; TCRdb lists only in-frame clones, some missing. The table shows 100,000 or so clones, with about nine tenths occurring only once. The sequencing used CD4+ or CD8+ T cells sorted from blood, collected in a trial of the OX40 agonist ivuxolimab. The source of these receptors is an adult with an advanced solid tumor such as melanoma, head and neck, liver or kidney cancer.

This sequence joins TRBV5-1 and TRBJ2-5; possibly TRBD2 for D (6 bases). V shed 5 bases and J shed 7 bases, with 15 bases lying between them. Looked up from germline, CDR1 is SGHRS and CDR2 is YFSETQ. CDR3 length: 13 amino acids. The CDR3 region has the DNA TGCGCCAGCAGGCGCGACCCAGCGGGGACCCAGTACTTC. Translated, it gives CASRRDPAGTQYF.

The rearrangement joins TRBV5-5 to TRBJ2-7; 8 nucleotides align to TRBD1. The CDR3 has 15 amino acids. Germline V gene data show CDR1 as SGHKS and CDR2 as YYEKEE (reference sequence). The V segment lost 4 bases and the J segment 2 bases; nucleotides outside the gene matches: 8. In DNA, the CDR3 is TGTGCCAGCAGCCAGGGACAGGCATTCACCTACGAGCAGTACTTC. Its translation is CASSQGQAFTYEQYF.

V is TRBV5-6 and J is TRBJ2-2; 11 nucleotides match TRBD2. Trimming took 0 bases from V and 4 from J; bases not matched to a gene: 2. The CDR3 loop spans 16 amino acids. CDR1 and CDR2 (germline): SGHDT, YYEEEE. CDR3 bases: TGTGCCAGCAGCTTGGTAGCGGGAGGGCGCACCGGGGAGCTGTTTTTT. Residues: CASSLVAGGRTGELFF.

The V call is TRBV5-8, the J call TRBJ2-5; D gene uncertain. Trimming removed 1 base at V and 2 bases at J, with 9 bases between. The CDR3 runs 14 residues. Germline-derived CDR1 and CDR2 are SGHTS and YDEGEE. DNA of the CDR3: TGTGCCAGCAGCTTGCGCGTCTCGCAAGAGACCCAGTACTTC. Its protein is CASSLRVSQETQYF.

The chain links TRBV5-1 to TRBJ2-1, with TRBD1 as a possible D gene (6 bases). Germline lookup yields CDR1 SGHRS and CDR2 YFSETQ. The CDR3 is 14 amino acids. Trimming removed 4 bases from V and 6 bases from J, with 14 bases in between. This chain's CDR3 is CASSLQGPINEQFF. The CDR3 nucleotides are TGCGCCAGCAGCCTTCAGGGGCCCATCAATGAGCAGTTCTTC.

The chain combines TRBV6-5 with TRBJ2-7; 9 nucleotides align to TRBD2. Per the germline V gene, CDR1 is MNHEY and CDR2 is SVGAGI. With 4 bases clipped from V and 2 bases from J, the junction kept 6 bases outside the gene matches. The CDR3 consists of 15 residues. CDR3 sequence: CASSSGTSSAYEQYF. The CDR3 region has the DNA TGTGCCAGCAGTTCCGGGACTAGCTCGGCCTACGAGCAGTACTTC.

This rearrangement joins TRBV30 to TRBJ2-3; 9 bases map to TRBD2. Germline V gives CDR1 GTSNPN, CDR2 SVGIG (reference sequence). The CDR3 extends over 15 amino acids. Trimming took 1 base from V and 6 from J; bases not matched to a gene: 8. Written as DNA, the CDR3 is TGTGCCTGGAGTGCTGGACTAGCGCCGCCCGATACGCAGTATTTT. Encoded protein: CAWSAGLAPPDTQYF. The full variable domain, with the rest looked up from reference TRBV30 and TRBJ2-3, is SQTIHQWPATLVQPVGSPLSLECTVEGTSNPNLYWYRQAAGRGLQLLFYSVGIGQISSEVPQNLSASRPQDRQFILSSKKLLLSDSGFYLCAWSAGLAPPDTQYFGPGTRLTVL.

The chain recombines TRBV5-1 with TRBJ2-3; 8 nucleotides align to TRBD1. Trimming took 2 bases from V and 5 from J; bases not matched to a gene: 4. The CDR3 consists of 14 residues. From germline, CDR1 is SGHRS and CDR2 YFSETQ. CDR3 DNA sequence: TGCGCCAGCAGCTTTCAGGGGGCAGGAGATACGCAGTATTTT. It codes for CASSFQGAGDTQYF.

The chain uses TRBV10-3 and TRBJ2-1, with 14 bases that match TRBD2. The CDR3 consists of 16 residues. The junction had 8 bases not matched to a gene; V was cut back by 7 bases and J by 6 bases. CDR1 is ENHRY, CDR2 SYGVKD, per germline. CDR3 coding DNA: TGTGCCATCATGGGACTAGCGGGAGCACGCGGCAATGAGCAGTTCTTC. This sequence encodes CAIMGLAGARGNEQFF.

This clone has just a few counts. The CDR3 bases are TGTGCCAGCAATTTCAGGCCCGCGAATGAGCAGTTCTTC. This sequence encodes CASNFRPANEQFF. J is TRBJ2-1 and V is TRBV2; D not certain. The CDR3 is 13 amino acids. V was clipped by 7 bases and J by 7 bases, with 14 bases between them. In germline, CDR1 is SNHLY, CDR2 FYNNEI. Full variable domain (rest looked up from reference TRBV2 and TRBJ2-1): EPEVTQTPSHQVTQMGQEVILRCVPISNHLYFYWYRQILGQKVEFLVSFYNNEISEKSEIFDDQFSVERPDGSNFTLKIRSTKLEDSAMYFCASNFRPANEQFFGPGTRLTVL.

This chain connects TRBV7-2 to TRBJ2-1; D is unresolved. Germline V CDR1 and CDR2: SGHTA, FQGNSA. The length of the CDR3 is 14 residues. Trimming stripped 1 base from V and 5 bases from J, with 9 bases between. The CDR3 here is CASSLVRQNNEQFF. The DNA for the CDR3 is TGTGCCAGCAGCTTAGTAAGGCAGAACAATGAGCAGTTCTTC. The whole variable domain, remainder taken from reference TRBV7-2 and TRBJ2-1, is GAGVSQSPSNKVTEKGKDVELRCDPISGHTALYWYRQSLGQGLEFLIYFQGNSAPDKSGLPSDRFSAERTGGSVSTLTIQRTQQEDSAVYLCASSLVRQNNEQFFGPGTRLTVL.

For this clone: Other DNA sequences within the sample encode an identical CDR3. CDR3 sequence: CASSLWGDGQPQHF. CDR3 coding DNA: TGTGCCAGCAGCCTCTGGGGGGACGGTCAGCCCCAGCATTTT. The chain recombines TRBV27 with TRBJ1-5; perhaps TRBD1 as D (5 bases). Germline CDR1 and CDR2: MNHEY and SMNVEV (reference sequence). V was cut by 6 bases and J by 6 bases, with 15 bases left in between. This CDR3 contains 14 residues.

The chain recombines TRBV28 with TRBJ2-3, with TRBD2 matching 9 bases. V lost 0 bases, J lost 5 bases, and 18 bases stayed unmatched. The CDR3 covers 20 residues. The germline CDR1 and CDR2 sequences are MDHEN and SYDVKM. CDR3 residues: CASSLWSGREGLLFGDTQYF. The CDR3 DNA reads TGTGCCAGCAGTTTATGGAGTGGGCGGGAGGGCCTCCTATTCGGAGATACGCAGTATTTT.

J is TRBJ1-2 and V is TRBV7-2, with D possibly matching TRBD1 (5 bases). The length of the CDR3 is 12 residues. The germline gives CDR1 SGHTA, CDR2 FQGNSA. The ends were cut back, 3 bases at V and 5 bases at J, with 7 bases in the middle. The CDR3 loop is CASSFGGYGYTF. CDR3 bases: TGTGCCAGCAGCTTCGGGGGGTATGGCTACACCTTC. Combining the CDR3 with reference TRBV7-2 and TRBJ1-2 gives the whole variable domain GAGVSQSPSNKVTEKGKDVELRCDPISGHTALYWYRQSLGQGLEFLIYFQGNSAPDKSGLPSDRFSAERTGGSVSTLTIQRTQQEDSAVYLCASSFGGYGYTFGSGTRLTVV.

The chain is built from TRBV28 and TRBJ2-3; the D gene is possibly TRBD1 (5 bases). V lost 3 bases and J lost 4, with 20 bases in between. The germline V gene encodes CDR1 MDHEN and CDR2 SYDVKM. The CDR3 runs 17 residues. As DNA, the CDR3 is TGTGCCAGCAGTTTCCAACGGGTAGGGGCAGGCGCAGATACGCAGTATTTT. This encodes CASSFQRVGAGADTQYF. The whole variable domain, filled in from reference TRBV28 and TRBJ2-3, reads DVKVTQSSRYLVKRTGEKVFLECVQDMDHENMFWYRQDPGLGLRLIYFSYDVKMKEKGDIPEGYSVSREKKERFSLILESASTNQTSMYLCASSFQRVGAGADTQYFGPGTRLTVL.

This clone was seen a single time. The rearrangement uses TRBV6-6 and TRBJ2-5, with D maybe TRBD1 (5 bases). Trimming cost V 8 bases and J 4 bases, with 11 bases left between them. The CDR3 spans 12 residues. From germline, CDR1 is MNHNY and CDR2 SVGAGI (reference sequence). CDR3: CASGRGPETQYF. The CDR3, as DNA: TGTGCCAGCGGAAGGGGTCCAGAGACCCAGTACTTC.

The J gene is TRBJ2-3, the V gene TRBV7-9; perhaps TRBD2 as D (5 bases). Germline-derived CDR1 and CDR2 are SEHNR and FQNEAQ (reference sequence). The CDR3 runs 12 residues. Trimming cost V 6 bases and J 5 bases, with 9 bases left between them. The CDR3 sequence: CASRPGGDTQYF. The CDR3 coding sequence is TGTGCCAGCAGACCCGGAGGAGATACGCAGTATTTT.

This sequence joins TRBV13 and TRBJ2-3; D possibly corresponds to TRBD2 (5 bases). The V gene lost 1 base and the J gene lost 9 bases, with 11 bases spanning the gap. The CDR3 contains 13 residues. CDR1 and CDR2 (germline): PRHDT, FYEKMQ (reference sequence). The CDR3 spells CASSLAQADTQYF. The CDR3 DNA follows: TGTGCCAGCAGCTTAGCCCAAGCGGACACGCAGTATTTT. The variable domain in full, completed from reference TRBV13 and TRBJ2-3, reads AAGVIQSPRHLIKEKRETATLKCYPIPRHDTVYWYQQGPGQDPQFLISFYEKMQSDKGSIPDRFSAQQFSDYHSELNMSSLELGDSALYFCASSLAQADTQYFGPGTRLTVL.